A single sample gave rise to the 2 T cell receptor beta chains below, sequenced in a study of blood T cell repertoires in COVID-19. The protocol was immunoSEQ multiplex PCR, while the TCRdb copy is restricted to in-frame clones and leaves out a portion. The profile shows 15,000 to 20,000 clones, more than 65% of them singletons. The sequencing sample was made of peripheral blood. These receptors all stem from a man between 70 and 80 years old with COVID-19, enrolled during active disease.

The CDR3 sequence: CASSPRERSGNTIYF. CDR3 nucleotide sequence: TGTGCCAGCAGCCCCCGGGAGAGGTCTGGAAACACCATATATTTT. The chain employs TRBV9 and TRBJ1-3, with unresolved D. The CDR3 totals 15 residues. Per the germline V gene, CDR1 is SGDLS and CDR2 is YYNGEE. Deletions cut 4 bases from V and 1 base from J, with 12 bases between.

The rearrangement links TRBV5-4 to TRBJ2-3; possible D gene TRBD1, 6 bases. Germline V lookup: CDR1 SGHNT, CDR2 YYREEE (reference sequence). This CDR3 comprises 15 residues. Trimming cost V 0 bases and J 5 bases, with 13 bases left between them. The CDR3 DNA reads as TGTGCCAGCAGCTTGGGCCAGGGGTTTGGAGATACGCAGTATTTT. Protein sequence: CASSLGQGFGDTQYF.